A single sample is the source of the 3 T cell receptor beta chains below, sequenced in a study of T cells in Graves' hyperthyroidism and ophthalmopathy. Using RNA transcripts as the source, TCR beta CDR3 regions were amplified. The primer set for the first-round RT-PCR of the TCR CDR3 was HTBI. TCRdb analysed the multiplex PCR reads with MiXCR anew, one entry per CDR3 protein. The table has some 720,000 distinct CDR3 sequences, roughly 15% seen once. Material: blood. The origin of the receptors is a young man with Graves' hyperthyroidism.

The table lists this clonotype with many counts. The V and J genes are TRBV12-3 or TRBV12-4 and TRBJ2-1, with 11 bases matching TRBD2. The CDR3 loop spans 16 amino acids. With 6 bases clipped from V and 4 bases from J, the junction kept 8 bases outside the gene matches. Written as DNA, the CDR3 is TGTGCCAGCAGATCCACGATAGCGGGAGGGTACAATGAGCAGTTCTTC. This sequence encodes CASRSTIAGGYNEQFF.

CDR3 bases: TGTGCCAGCAGTGCACCCCGGGAGGGCCGCGATGAGCAGTTCTTC. It codes for CASSAPREGRDEQFF. V is TRBV7-9 and J is TRBJ2-1; TRBD2 matches at 8 bases. This CDR3 is built from 15 residues. Trimming cost V 6 bases and J 8 bases; bases outside gene matches: 12. CDR1 is SEHNR and CDR2 is FQNEAQ in the germline V gene (reference sequence).

Ten or more counts support this clonotype. The chain is built from TRBV9 and TRBJ2-5; D call uncertain. The germline CDR1 and CDR2 sequences are SGDLS and YYNGEE. V was cut by 0 bases and J by 1 base, with 7 bases left in between. The CDR3 consists of 14 residues. DNA of the CDR3: TGTGCCAGCAGCGTAGGCCCTAGCCAAGAGACCCAGTACTTC. Translation: CASSVGPSQETQYF. Together with reference TRBV9 and TRBJ2-5, the CDR3 gives the full variable domain: DSGVTQTPKHLITATGQRVTLRCSPRSGDLSVYWYQQSLDQGLQFLIQYYNGEERAKGNILERFSAQQFPDLHSELNLSSLELGDSALYFCASSVGPSQETQYFGPGTRLLVL.